Reported below is one TCR beta chain. Trimming stripped 2 bases from V and 1 base from J, with 4 bases between. Germline V lookup: CDR1 SGHDT, CDR2 YYEEEE. The CDR3 is 14 residues long. Followed over time, Seattle patients had been enrolled while infection was active. This entry is derived from a study of blood T cell repertoires in COVID-19. Background on the study: Acute and convalescent COVID-19 specimens originated in the United States, Italy and Spain. From T cells, B-cell-depleted T cells, or PBMCs came the material, which was cDNA or gDNA.

In the source study's methods: Using reference gene primer amplification, nucleated cell counts were estimated. The assay was immunoSEQ multiplex PCR, and TCRdb's table has in-frame clones only and misses some. V and J calls plus clone size are reproduced from that table; the DNA served to infer D and trimming. The sample carries 200,000 or so clones, approximately 81% recorded once. The chain employs TRBV5-6 and TRBJ1-6; no reliable D call. This clonotype was sampled from an older person with COVID-19, enrolled during active disease. The sequenced sample consisted of peripheral blood. CDR3 amino acids: CASSFSSYNSPLHF. The CDR3 nucleotides are TGTGCCAGCAGCTTTTCGTCCTATAATTCACCCCTCCACTTT.